These 4 T cell receptor beta chains originate from one sample sequenced in a study of long-term antiretroviral therapy in people with HIV. The assay used was immunoSEQ (version v3.0), run at survey level. Profiled with immunoSEQ multiplex PCR; TCRdb holds only in-frame clones, not every one. Of around 25,000 clones in the sample, more than 70% are singletons; the top ten hold 5.1%. The source was unsorted PBMCs, collected 3 years after starting antiretroviral therapy. The receptors derive from a man between 18 and 35 years old with HIV.

The chain recombines TRBV11-3 with TRBJ2-1; TRBD1 matches at 8 bases. The CDR3 length is 15 residues. With V trimmed by 5 bases and J by 6 bases, 9 bases remained unmatched. The V gene's germline CDR1 is SGHNT and CDR2 YENEEA. Written as DNA, the CDR3 is TGTGCCAGCAGCGCCCAGACAGGGGAGGTCAATGAGCAGTTCTTC. Protein: CASSAQTGEVNEQFF.

V usage is TRBV10-3 and J usage is TRBJ1-5; possibly TRBD1 for D (5 bases). The CDR3 runs 13 residues. Germline V gene sequence: CDR1 ENHRY, CDR2 SYGVKD. V shed 0 bases and J shed 9 bases, with 9 bases lying between them. CDR3 sequence reads: CAISESKGTPQHF. The CDR3, as DNA: TGTGCCATCAGTGAGTCCAAGGGGACGCCCCAGCATTTT.

This chain connects TRBV5-1 to TRBJ1-1; TRBD1 matches 8 bases. The germline gives CDR1 SGHRS, CDR2 YFSETQ. This CDR3 is 17 amino acids long. The V segment lost 1 base and the J segment 1 base; nucleotides outside the gene matches: 9. The CDR3, as DNA: TGCGCCAGCAGCTTGTATAGCGGACAGGGTTGGAACACTGAAGCTTTCTTT. Translating gives CASSLYSGQGWNTEAFF.

This chain connects TRBV9 to TRBJ1-1; no firm D call. Germline values: CDR1 SGDLS, CDR2 YYNGEE. This CDR3 has 15 amino acids. V was shortened by 3 bases and J by 0 bases, with 12 bases between the two germline ends. The CDR3 DNA follows: TGTGCCAGCAGCGACTCAGGTCGGGTGAACACTGAAGCTTTCTTT. It specifies CASSDSGRVNTEAFF.